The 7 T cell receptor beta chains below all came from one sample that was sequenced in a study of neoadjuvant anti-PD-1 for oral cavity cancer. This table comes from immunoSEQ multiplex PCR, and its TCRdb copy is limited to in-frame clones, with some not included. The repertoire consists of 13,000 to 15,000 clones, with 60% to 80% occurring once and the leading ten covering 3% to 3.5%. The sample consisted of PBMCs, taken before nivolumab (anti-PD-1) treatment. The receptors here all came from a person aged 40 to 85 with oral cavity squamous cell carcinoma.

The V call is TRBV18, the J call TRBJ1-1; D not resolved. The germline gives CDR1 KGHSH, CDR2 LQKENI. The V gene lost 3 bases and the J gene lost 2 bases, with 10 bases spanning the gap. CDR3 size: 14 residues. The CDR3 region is CASSPVASNTEAFF. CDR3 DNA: TGTGCCAGCTCACCCGTCGCCAGCAACACTGAAGCTTTCTTT.

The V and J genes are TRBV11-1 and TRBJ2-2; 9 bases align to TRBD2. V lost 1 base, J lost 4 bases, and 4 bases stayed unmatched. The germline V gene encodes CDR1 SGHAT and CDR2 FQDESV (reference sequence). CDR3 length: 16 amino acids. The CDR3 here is CASSLVSGSVTGELFF. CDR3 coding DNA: TGTGCCAGCAGCTTAGTTAGCGGGAGTGTCACCGGGGAGCTGTTTTTT.

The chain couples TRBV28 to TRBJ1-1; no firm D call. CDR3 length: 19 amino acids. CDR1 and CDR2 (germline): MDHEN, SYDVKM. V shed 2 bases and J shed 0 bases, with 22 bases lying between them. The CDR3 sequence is CASSLRSSAWARLNTEAFF. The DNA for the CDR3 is TGTGCCAGCAGTTTAAGGTCATCGGCCTGGGCGCGATTGAACACTGAAGCTTTCTTT.

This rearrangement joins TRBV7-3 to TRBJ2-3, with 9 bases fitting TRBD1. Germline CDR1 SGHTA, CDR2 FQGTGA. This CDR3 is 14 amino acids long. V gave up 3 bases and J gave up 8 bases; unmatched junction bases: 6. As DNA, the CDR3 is TGTGCCAGCAGCTTCGGGACAGGGCAGATTACGCAGTATTTT. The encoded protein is CASSFGTGQITQYF.

CDR3 bases: TGTGCCAGCAGCCTATTAGGGGGGGGTCAGCCCCAGCATTTT. This translates into CASSLLGGGQPQHF. The rearrangement links TRBV6-4 to TRBJ1-5; tentative D call: TRBD1 (6 bases). The germline V and J ends were trimmed by 6 bases and 6 bases, with 15 bases remaining between them. Germline CDR1 is MRHNA and CDR2 is SNTAGT. The CDR3 consists of 14 residues.

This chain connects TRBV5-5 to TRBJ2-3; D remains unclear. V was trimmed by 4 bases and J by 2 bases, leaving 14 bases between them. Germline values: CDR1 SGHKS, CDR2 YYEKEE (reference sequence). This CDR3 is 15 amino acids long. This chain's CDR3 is CASSHLRTLTDTQYF. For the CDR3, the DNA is TGTGCCAGCAGCCACCTCAGGACGCTCACAGATACGCAGTATTTT. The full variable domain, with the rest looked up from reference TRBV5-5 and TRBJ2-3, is DAGVTQSPTHLIKTRGQQVTLRCSPISGHKSVSWYQQVLGQGPQFIFQYYEKEERGRGNFPDRFSARQFPNYSSELNVNALLLGDSALYLCASSHLRTLTDTQYFGPGTRLTVL.

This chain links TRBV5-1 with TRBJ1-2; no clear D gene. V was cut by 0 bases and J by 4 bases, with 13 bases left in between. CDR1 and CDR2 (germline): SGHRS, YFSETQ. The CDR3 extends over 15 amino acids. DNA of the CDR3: TGCGCCAGCAGCTTGGCTCTAACTTCAAGCTATGGCTACACCTTC. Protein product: CASSLALTSSYGYTF.